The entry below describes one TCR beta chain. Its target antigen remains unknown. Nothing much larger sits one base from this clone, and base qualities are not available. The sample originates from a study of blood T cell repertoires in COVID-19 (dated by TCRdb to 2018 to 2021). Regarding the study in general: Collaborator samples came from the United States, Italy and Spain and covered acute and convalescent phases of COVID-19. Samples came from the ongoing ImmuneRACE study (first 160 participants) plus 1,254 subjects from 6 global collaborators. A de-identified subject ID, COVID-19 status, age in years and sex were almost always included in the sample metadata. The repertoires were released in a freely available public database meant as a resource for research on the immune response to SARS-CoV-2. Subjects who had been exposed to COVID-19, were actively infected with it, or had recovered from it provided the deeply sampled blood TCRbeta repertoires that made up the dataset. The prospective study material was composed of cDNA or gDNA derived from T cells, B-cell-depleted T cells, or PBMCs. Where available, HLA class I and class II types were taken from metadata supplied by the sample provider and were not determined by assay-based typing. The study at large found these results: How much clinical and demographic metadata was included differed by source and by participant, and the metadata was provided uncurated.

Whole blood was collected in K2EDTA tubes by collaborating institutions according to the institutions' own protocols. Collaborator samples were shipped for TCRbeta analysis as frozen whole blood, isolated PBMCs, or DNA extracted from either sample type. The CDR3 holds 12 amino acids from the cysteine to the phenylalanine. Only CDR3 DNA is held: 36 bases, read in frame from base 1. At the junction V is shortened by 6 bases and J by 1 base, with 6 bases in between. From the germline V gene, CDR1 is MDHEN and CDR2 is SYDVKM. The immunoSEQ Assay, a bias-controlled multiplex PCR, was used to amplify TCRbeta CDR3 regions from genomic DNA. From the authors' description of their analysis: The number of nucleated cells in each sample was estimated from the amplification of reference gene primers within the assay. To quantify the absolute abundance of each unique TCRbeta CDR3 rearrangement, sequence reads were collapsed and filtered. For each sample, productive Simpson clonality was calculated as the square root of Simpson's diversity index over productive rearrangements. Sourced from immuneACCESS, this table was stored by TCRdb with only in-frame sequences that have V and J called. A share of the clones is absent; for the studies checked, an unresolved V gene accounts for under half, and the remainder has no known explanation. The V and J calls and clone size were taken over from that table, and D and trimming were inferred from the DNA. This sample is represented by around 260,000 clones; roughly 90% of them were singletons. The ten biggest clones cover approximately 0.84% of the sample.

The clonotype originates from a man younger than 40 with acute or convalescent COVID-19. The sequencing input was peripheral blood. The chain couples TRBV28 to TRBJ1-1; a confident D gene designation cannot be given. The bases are TGTGCCAGCAGGAGCTCGAACACTGAAGCTTTCTTT. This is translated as CASRSSNTEAFF.